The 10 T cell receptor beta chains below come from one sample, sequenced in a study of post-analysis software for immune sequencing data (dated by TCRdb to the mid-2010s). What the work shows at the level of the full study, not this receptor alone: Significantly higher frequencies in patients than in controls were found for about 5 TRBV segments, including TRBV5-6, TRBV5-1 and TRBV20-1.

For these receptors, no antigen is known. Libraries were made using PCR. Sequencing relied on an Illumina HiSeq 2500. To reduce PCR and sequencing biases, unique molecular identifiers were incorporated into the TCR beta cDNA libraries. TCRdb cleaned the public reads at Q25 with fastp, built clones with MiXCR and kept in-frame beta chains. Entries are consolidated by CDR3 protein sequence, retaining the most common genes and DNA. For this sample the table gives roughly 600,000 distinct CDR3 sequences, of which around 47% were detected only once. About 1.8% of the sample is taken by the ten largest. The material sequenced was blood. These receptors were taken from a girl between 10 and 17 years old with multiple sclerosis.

CDR3 DNA: TGTGCCACCAGTGACACGACAGGGAGCAATGAGCAGTTCTTC. It translates to CATSDTTGSNEQFF. V usage is TRBV24-1 and J usage is TRBJ2-1; the match to TRBD1 covers 7 bases. V trimming: 4 bases; J trimming: 6 bases; junction bases outside the gene matches: 5. Germline CDR1 and CDR2: KGHDR and SFDVKD. This CDR3 is 14 amino acids long.

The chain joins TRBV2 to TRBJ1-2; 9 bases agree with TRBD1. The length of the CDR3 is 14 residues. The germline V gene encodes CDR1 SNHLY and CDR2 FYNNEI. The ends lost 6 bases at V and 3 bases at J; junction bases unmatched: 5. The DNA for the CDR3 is TGTGCCAGCAGGACCCGGACAGGGGACTATGGCTACACCTTC. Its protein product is CASRTRTGDYGYTF.

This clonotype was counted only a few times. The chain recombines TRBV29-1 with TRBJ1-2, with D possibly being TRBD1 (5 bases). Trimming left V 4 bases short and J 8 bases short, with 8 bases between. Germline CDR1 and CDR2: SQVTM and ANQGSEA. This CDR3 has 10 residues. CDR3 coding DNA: TGCAGCGTTGCGGGGGACGGCTACACCTTC. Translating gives CSVAGDGYTF. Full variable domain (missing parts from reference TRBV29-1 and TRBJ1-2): SAVISQKPSRDICQRGTSLTIQCQVDSQVTMMFWYRQQPGQSLTLIATANQGSEATYESGFVIDKFPISRPNLTFSTLTVSNMSPEDSSIYLCSVAGDGYTFGSGTRLTVV.

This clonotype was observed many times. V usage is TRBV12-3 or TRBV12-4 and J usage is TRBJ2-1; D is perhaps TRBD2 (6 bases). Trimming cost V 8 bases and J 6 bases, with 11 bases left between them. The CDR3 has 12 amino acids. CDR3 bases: TGTGCCAGCCTCTTCGGGGGCAATGAGCAGTTCTTC. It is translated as CASLFGGNEQFF.

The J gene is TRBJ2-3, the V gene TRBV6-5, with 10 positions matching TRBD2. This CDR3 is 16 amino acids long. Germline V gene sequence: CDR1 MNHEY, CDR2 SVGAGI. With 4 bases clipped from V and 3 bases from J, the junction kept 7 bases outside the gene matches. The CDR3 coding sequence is TGTGCCAGCAGTTCGCCGGGACTAGCGCTAACAGATACGCAGTATTTT. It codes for CASSSPGLALTDTQYF.

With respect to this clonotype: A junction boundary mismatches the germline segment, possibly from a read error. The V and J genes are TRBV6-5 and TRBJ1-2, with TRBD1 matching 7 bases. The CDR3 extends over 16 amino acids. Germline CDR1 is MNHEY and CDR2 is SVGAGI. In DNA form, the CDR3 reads TGTGCCAGCAGTTACTCGAGGGTAGGGGGCGACTATAGCTACACCTTC. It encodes CASSYSRVGGDYSYTF.

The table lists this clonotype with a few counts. As DNA, the CDR3 is TGTGCCAGCAGTGCTGACTCAAGCCCCGATGCCTACGAGCAGTACTTC. Protein: CASSADSSPDAYEQYF. V and J are TRBV12-3 or TRBV12-4 and TRBJ2-7; D gene ambiguous. V shed 5 bases and J shed 2 bases, with 19 bases lying between them. The CDR3 runs 16 residues.

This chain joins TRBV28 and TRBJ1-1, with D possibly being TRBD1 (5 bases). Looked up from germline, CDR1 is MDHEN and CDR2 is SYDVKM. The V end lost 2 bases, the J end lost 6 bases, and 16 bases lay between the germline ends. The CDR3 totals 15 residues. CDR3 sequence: CASSLGDLRQSEAFF. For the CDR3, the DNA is TGTGCCAGCAGTTTAGGGGACCTTAGACAGTCTGAAGCTTTCTTT.

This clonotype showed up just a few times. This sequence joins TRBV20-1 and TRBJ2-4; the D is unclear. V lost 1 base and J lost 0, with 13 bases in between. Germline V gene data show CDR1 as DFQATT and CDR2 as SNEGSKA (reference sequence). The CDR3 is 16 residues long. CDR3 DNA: TGCAGTGCTAGAGCCCCCGGAAATATAGCCAAAAACATTCAGTACTTC. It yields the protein CSARAPGNIAKNIQYF.

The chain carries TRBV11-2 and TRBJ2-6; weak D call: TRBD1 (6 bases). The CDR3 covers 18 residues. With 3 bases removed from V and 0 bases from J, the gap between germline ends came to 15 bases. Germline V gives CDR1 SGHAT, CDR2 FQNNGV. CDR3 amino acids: CASSFARGQISGANVLTF. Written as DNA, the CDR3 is TGTGCCAGCAGCTTCGCCAGGGGCCAAATCTCTGGGGCCAACGTCCTGACTTTC.